The 5 T cell receptor beta chains presented below share a single source sample, sequenced in a study of cytomegalovirus exposure and HLA in healthy donors. A multiplex PCR was run with 60 Vbeta primers and 13 Jbeta primers. Only in-frame clones appear in the TCRdb table, and some are missing; sequencing was by immunoSEQ multiplex PCR. This table has around 38,000 clones, approximately 66% appearing once. The material sequenced was PBMCs. Source of these receptors: a man in his fifties or sixties in good health and CMV-seropositive.

There are a few counts of this clone. The rearrangement joins TRBV27 to TRBJ2-5, with 9 bases lining up with TRBD1. The V gene end was trimmed by 0 bases and the J gene end by 3 bases; junction bases not matched to a gene: 2. Germline V gene data show CDR1 as MNHEY and CDR2 as SMNVEV (reference sequence). The CDR3 has 15 amino acids. The CDR3, as DNA: TGTGCCAGCAGTTTATCGTGGACAGGGGAAGAGACCCAGTACTTC. Its protein is CASSLSWTGEETQYF.

The V call is TRBV29-1, the J call TRBJ2-5; D might be TRBD1 (7 bases). Per the germline V gene, CDR1 is SQVTM and CDR2 is ANQGSEA. The CDR3 covers 15 residues. Trimming removed 6 bases from V and 4 bases from J, with 21 bases in between. The CDR3 here is CSVGGQGAGGETQYF. CDR3 DNA: TGCAGCGTGGGGGGCCAAGGGGCAGGGGGAGAGACCCAGTACTTC.

The chain links TRBV6-1 to TRBJ2-3; D uncertain. The CDR3 consists of 14 residues. V shed 9 bases and J shed 5 bases, with 18 bases lying between them. CDR1 is MNHNS, CDR2 SASEGT, per germline. CDR3 loop: CASIKSAARDTQYF. The CDR3 coding sequence is TGTGCCAGTATTAAGTCGGCAGCGCGAGATACGCAGTATTTT.

Note on this clone: Other DNA sequences in this sample translate to the same CDR3. The chain employs TRBV11-2 and TRBJ1-2; D might be TRBD1 (5 bases). The V end was cut by 1 base, the J end by 4 bases, with 10 bases between. From germline, CDR1 is SGHAT and CDR2 FQNNGV. The CDR3 is made up of 14 amino acids. CDR3 DNA sequence: TGTGCCAGCAGCTTAGTCCAGGGTGCCTATGGCTACACCTTC. The encoded protein is CASSLVQGAYGYTF.

This rearrangement joins TRBV29-1 to TRBJ1-4, with D maybe TRBD1 (5 bases). V lost 3 bases, J lost 2 bases, and 25 bases lay in between. The CDR3 has 19 amino acids. From germline, CDR1 is SQVTM and CDR2 ANQGSEA. CDR3: CSVDGDTASQGSTNEKLFF. The CDR3 nucleotides are TGCAGCGTTGACGGCGATACTGCCTCGCAGGGTTCGACTAATGAAAAACTGTTTTTT.